This TCR beta chain was captured by sequencing in a study of T cell responses to AZD1222 COVID-19 vaccine. Study-level points and caveats: Only six individuals given AZD1222 were seropositive at baseline. Clonal diversity was possibly underestimated, and white British individuals and females predominated among donors. Increased Spike-specific TCR breadth and depth were observed after two AZD1222 doses.

Generated by immunoSEQ multiplex PCR, the TCRdb table keeps only in-frame clones and is missing some. The table records about 34,000 clones, roughly 91% of them present only once. Remarks on this clone: Its antigen remains unidentified.

This CDR3 is 13 amino acids long. Trimming pared 6 bases from V and 1 base from J, leaving 10 bases between. Per germline, CDR1 WSHSY and CDR2 SAAADI. The receptor was isolated from an adult in good health. V usage is TRBV10-2 and J usage is TRBJ2-7; D not certain. Sequencing used peripheral blood, obtained on day 0 of AZD1222 vaccination. CDR3 residues: CASSVSTSYEQYF. The DNA of the CDR3 is TGCGCCAGCAGCGTCAGTACATCCTACGAGCAGTACTTC.